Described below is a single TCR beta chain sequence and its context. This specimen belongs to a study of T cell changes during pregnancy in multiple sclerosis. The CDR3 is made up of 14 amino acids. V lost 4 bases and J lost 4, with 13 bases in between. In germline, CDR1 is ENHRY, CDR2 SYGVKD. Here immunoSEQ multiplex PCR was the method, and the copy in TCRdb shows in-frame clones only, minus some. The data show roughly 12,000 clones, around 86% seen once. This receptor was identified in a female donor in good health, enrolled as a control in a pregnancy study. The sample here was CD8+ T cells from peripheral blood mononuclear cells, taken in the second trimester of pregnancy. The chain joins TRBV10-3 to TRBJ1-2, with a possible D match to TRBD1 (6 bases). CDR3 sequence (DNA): TGTGCCATCAGTGGGGGGGGCAGAGGCTATGGCTACACCTTC. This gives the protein CAISGGGRGYGYTF.